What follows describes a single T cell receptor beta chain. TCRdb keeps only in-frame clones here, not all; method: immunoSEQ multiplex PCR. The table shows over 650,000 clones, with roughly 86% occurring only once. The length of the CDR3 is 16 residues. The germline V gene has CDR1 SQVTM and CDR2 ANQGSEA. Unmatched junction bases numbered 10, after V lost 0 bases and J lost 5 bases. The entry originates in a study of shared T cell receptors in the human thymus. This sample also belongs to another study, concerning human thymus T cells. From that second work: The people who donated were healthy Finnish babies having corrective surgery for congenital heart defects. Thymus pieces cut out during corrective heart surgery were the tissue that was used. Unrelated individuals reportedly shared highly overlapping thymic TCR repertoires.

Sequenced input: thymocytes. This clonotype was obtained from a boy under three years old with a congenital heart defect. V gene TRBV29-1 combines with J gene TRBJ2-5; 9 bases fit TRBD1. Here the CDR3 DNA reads TGCAGCGTTGAAGAGGGCGGACAGGGGATTGACGAGACCCAGTACTTC. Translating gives CSVEEGGQGIDETQYF.